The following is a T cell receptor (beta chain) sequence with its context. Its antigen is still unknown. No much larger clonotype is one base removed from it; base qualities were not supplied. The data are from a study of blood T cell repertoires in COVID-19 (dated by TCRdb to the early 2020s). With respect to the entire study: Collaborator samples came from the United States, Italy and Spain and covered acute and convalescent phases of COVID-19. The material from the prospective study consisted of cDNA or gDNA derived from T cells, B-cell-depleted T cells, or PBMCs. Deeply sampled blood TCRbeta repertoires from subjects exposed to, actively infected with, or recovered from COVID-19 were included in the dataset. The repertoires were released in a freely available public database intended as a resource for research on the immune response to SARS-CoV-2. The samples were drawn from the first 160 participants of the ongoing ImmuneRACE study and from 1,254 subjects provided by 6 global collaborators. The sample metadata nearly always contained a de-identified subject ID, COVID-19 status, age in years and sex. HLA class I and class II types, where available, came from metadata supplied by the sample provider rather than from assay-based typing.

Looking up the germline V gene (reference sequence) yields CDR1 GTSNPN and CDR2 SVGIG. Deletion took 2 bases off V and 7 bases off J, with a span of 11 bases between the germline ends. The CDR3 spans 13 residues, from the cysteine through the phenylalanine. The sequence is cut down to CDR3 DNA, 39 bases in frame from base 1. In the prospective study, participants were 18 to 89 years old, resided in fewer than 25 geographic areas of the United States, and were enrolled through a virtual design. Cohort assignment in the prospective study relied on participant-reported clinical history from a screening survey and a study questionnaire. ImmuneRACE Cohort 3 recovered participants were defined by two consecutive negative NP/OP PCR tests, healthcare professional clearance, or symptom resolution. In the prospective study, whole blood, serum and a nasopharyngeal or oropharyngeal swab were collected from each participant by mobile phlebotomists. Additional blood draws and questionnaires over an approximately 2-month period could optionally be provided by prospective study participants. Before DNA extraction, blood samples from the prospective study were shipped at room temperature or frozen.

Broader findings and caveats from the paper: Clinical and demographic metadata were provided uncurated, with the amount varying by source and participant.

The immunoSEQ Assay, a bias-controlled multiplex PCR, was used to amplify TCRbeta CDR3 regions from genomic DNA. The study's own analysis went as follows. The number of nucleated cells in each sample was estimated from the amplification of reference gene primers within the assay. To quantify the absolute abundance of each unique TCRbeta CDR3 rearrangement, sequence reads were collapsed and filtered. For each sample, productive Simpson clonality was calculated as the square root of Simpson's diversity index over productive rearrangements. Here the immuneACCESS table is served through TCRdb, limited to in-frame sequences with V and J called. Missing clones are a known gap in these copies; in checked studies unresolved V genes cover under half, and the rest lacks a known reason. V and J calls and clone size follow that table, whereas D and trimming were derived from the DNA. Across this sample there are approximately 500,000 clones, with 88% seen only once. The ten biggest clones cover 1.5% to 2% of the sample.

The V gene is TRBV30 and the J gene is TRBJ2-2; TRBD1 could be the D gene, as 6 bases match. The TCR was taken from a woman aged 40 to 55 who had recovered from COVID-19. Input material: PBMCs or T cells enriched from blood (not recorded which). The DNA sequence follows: TGTGCCTGGAGTCGACAGGACGGCGGGGAGCTGTTTTTT. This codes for CAWSRQDGGELFF.